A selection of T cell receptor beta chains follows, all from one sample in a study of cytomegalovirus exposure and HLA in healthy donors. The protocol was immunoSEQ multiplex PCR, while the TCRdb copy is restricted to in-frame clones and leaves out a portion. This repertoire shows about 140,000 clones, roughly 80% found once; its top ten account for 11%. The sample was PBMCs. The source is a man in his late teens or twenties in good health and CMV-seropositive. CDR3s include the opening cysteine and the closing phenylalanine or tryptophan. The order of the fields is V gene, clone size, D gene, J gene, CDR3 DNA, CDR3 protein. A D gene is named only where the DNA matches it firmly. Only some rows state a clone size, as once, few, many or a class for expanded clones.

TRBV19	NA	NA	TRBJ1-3	TGTGCCAGTAGTGGGGGGGCCGGCTCTGGAAACACCATATATTTT	CASSGGAGSGNTIYF
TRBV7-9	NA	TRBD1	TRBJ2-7	TGTGCCAGCAGCTCAAAAGGACAGGACTACGAGCAGTACTTC	CASSSKGQDYEQYF
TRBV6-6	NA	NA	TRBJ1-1	TGTGCCAGCAGTCCGATTGACACAAGCACTGAAGCTTTCTTT	CASSPIDTSTEAFF
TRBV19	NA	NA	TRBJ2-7	TGTGCCAGTAGCGCGCAAGCCAACTACGAGCAGTACTTC	CASSAQANYEQYF
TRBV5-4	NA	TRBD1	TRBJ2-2	TGTGCCAGCAGCTTTCCGACAGGGTCGAACACCGGGGAGCTGTTTTTT	CASSFPTGSNTGELFF
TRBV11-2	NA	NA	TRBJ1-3	TGTGCCAGCAGCCTACGGGGGACCCTAAGCTCTGGAAACACCATATATTTT	CASSLRGTLSSGNTIYF
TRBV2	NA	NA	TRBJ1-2	TGTGCCAGCAGAGGCACAGATAACTATGGCTACACCTTC	CASRGTDNYGYTF
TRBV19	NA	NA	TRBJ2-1	TGTGCCAGTAGCACGCGCGCCTACAATGAGCAGTTCTTC	CASSTRAYNEQFF
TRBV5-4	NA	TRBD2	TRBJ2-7	TGTGCCAGCAGCTTGAAAGCGGGAGCTTACGAGCAGTACTTC	CASSLKAGAYEQYF
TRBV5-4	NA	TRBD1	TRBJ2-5	TGTTCCAGCAGCAAAACCTCCGGGACAGAAGAGACCCAGTACTTC	CSSSKTSGTEETQYF
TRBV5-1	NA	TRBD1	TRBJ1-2	TGCGCCAGCAGCTTGGGGGACAGGGTAGAAGCAGGCTACACCTTC	CASSLGDRVEAGYTF
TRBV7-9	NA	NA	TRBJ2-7	TGTGCCAGCAGCCGGGACATTTACGAGCAGTACTTC	CASSRDIYEQYF
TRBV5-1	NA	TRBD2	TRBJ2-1	TGCGCCAGCAGCTTGGTTAGCGGGAGGTATTACAATGAGCAGTTCTTC	CASSLVSGRYYNEQFF
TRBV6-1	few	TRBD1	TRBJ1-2	TGTGCCAGCAGGGCAGGACAGGGAGGGAACTATGGCTACACCTTC	CASRAGQGGNYGYTF
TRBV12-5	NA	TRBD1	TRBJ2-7	TGTGCTAGTGGTTTGGCCTTGGGGACAGGGGGAGGTTACGAGCAGTACTTC	CASGLALGTGGGYEQYF
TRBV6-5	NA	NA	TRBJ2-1	TGTGCCAGCAGTTACGGAGATGAGCAGTTCTTC	CASSYGDEQFF
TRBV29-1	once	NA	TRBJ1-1	TGCAGCGTTGAATCCTCGACAAGCCAGAACACTGAAGCTTTCTTT	CSVESSTSQNTEAFF
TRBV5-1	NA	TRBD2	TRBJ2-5	TGCGCCAGCAGCTACGGACTAGCGGGAGGGCCTTGGGAGACCCAGTACTTC	CASSYGLAGGPWETQYF
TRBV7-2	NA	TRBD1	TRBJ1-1	TGTGCCAGCAGCGACAGGGGTCGCGGGGGAATGGAGGCTGAAGCTTTCTTT	CASSDRGRGGMEAEAFF
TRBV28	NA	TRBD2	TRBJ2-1	TGTGCCAGCAGCCCACGGCGGGAGGTTTACAATGAGCAGTTCTTC	CASSPRREVYNEQFF
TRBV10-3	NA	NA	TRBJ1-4	TGTGCCATCAGTGCCCCCCGGGAAGAAAAACTGTTTTTT	CAISAPREEKLFF